Below are 11 T cell receptor beta chains sequenced from a single sample in a study of blood T cell repertoires in COVID-19. TCRdb keeps only in-frame clones here, not all; method: immunoSEQ multiplex PCR. The sample shows approximately 140,000 clones, approximately 80% of them seen only once. Sequenced: peripheral blood. These receptors all come from a man in his 60s with active or convalescent COVID-19.

The chain uses TRBV12-3 or TRBV12-4 and TRBJ2-1; the D is unclear. Between the trimmed V and J ends, which lost 7 bases and 0 bases, there was a span of 7 bases. The CDR3 runs to 13 residues. CDR3 DNA: TGTGCCAGCACCCTAGACTCCTACAATGAGCAGTTCTTC. Protein product: CASTLDSYNEQFF.

The chain combines TRBV7-3 with TRBJ1-6; D unclear. Trimming cost V 8 bases and J 6 bases, with 11 bases left between them. CDR1 SGHTA and CDR2 FQGTGA come from the germline V gene. This CDR3 region has 13 residues. The chain's CDR3 is CASGRMFNSPLHF. CDR3 nucleotides: TGTGCCAGCGGCAGGATGTTTAATTCACCCCTCCACTTT.

This chain connects TRBV6-2 or TRBV6-3 to TRBJ2-2; TRBD1 might be the D (5 bases). This CDR3 contains 17 residues. Per germline, CDR1 MNHEY and CDR2 SVGEGT. Between the trimmed V and J ends, which lost 0 bases and 5 bases, there was a span of 16 bases. This CDR3 is CASSYSKFSGMTGELFF. CDR3 in DNA: TGTGCCAGCAGTTACTCGAAATTTTCAGGGATGACCGGGGAGCTGTTTTTT.

This chain joins TRBV5-1 and TRBJ1-2; perhaps TRBD1 as D (5 bases). This CDR3 has 15 residues. Trimming took off 0 bases at V and 4 bases at J, with 13 bases between the two ends. Germline lookup yields CDR1 SGHRS and CDR2 YFSETQ. CDR3 in DNA: TGCGCCAGCAGCTTGGATCCAGGGCTGAGCTATGGCTACACCTTC. It specifies CASSLDPGLSYGYTF.

The rearrangement joins TRBV18 to TRBJ1-5, with 10 bases that match TRBD1. CDR3 length: 14 residues. J gave up 6 bases and V 6 bases, and 5 bases lay outside the gene matches. CDR1 and CDR2 (germline): KGHSH, LQKENI. Here the CDR3 DNA reads TGTGCCAGCTCTCCGACAGGGGGCGGTCAGCCCCAGCATTTT. Translated: CASSPTGGGQPQHF.

V usage is TRBV29-1 and J usage is TRBJ1-5; TRBD1 is a possible D gene (6 bases). Trimming took off 4 bases at V and 2 bases at J, with 12 bases between the two ends. This CDR3 is 14 amino acids long. Germline-derived CDR1 and CDR2 are SQVTM and ANQGSEA. The CDR3 nucleotides are TGCAGCGTTGCCGCAGGGGCGGGCAATCAGCCCCAGCATTTT. It translates to CSVAAGAGNQPQHF.

The chain employs TRBV6-5 and TRBJ1-2, with D possibly matching TRBD1 (6 bases). The CDR3 consists of 14 residues. The V end was cut by 5 bases, the J end by 1 base, with 11 bases between. CDR1 and CDR2 (germline): MNHEY, SVGAGI. The CDR3 region is CASSPDSLNYGYTF. The DNA for the CDR3 is TGTGCCAGCAGTCCGGACAGCCTTAACTATGGCTACACCTTC.

The chain couples TRBV10-3 to TRBJ2-1; TRBD1 matches at 8 bases. Trimming at V came to 7 bases and at J to 2 bases, leaving 4 bases not matched to a gene. Germline V gene sequence: CDR1 ENHRY, CDR2 SYGVKD. CDR3 length: 14 amino acids. The CDR3, as DNA: TGTGCCATCACCCCGGGACAGGCCTACAATGAGCAGTTCTTC. This translates into CAITPGQAYNEQFF.

The chain combines TRBV30 with TRBJ1-5; perhaps TRBD1 as D (6 bases). V lost 1 base and J 4 bases, leaving 11 bases between the germline ends. This CDR3 spans 14 amino acids. CDR1 and CDR2 (germline): GTSNPN, SVGIG (reference sequence). CDR3 nucleotides: TGTGCCTGGAGTGCTGGACAGCTTAATCAGCCCCAGCATTTT. Encoded protein: CAWSAGQLNQPQHF. The full variable domain, in which reference TRBV30 and TRBJ1-5 provide the parts outside the CDR3, is SQTIHQWPATLVQPVGSPLSLECTVEGTSNPNLYWYRQAAGRGLQLLFYSVGIGQISSEVPQNLSASRPQDRQFILSSKKLLLSDSGFYLCAWSAGQLNQPQHFGDGTRLSIL.

Remarks on this clone: A read error may produce the germline difference seen at one junction end. V and J are TRBV7-2 and TRBJ1-3, with 8 bases matching TRBD1. Germline assignment: CDR1 SGHTA and CDR2 FQGNSA. The CDR3 is 13 residues long. The CDR3 coding sequence is TGTGCCAGCAGCCTCCCCGGACAGGGAATAGCTGGTTTT. It yields the protein CASSLPGQGIAGF.

This clone was detected a few times. This CDR3 reads CAWSPSVGNTIYF. The CDR3 coding sequence is TGTGCCTGGAGTCCCTCGGTTGGAAACACCATATATTTT. The chain employs TRBV30 and TRBJ1-3; D uncertain. V was pared by 2 bases and J by 3 bases, with 8 bases between. The CDR3 totals 13 residues. Germline V CDR1 and CDR2: GTSNPN, SVGIG (reference sequence).